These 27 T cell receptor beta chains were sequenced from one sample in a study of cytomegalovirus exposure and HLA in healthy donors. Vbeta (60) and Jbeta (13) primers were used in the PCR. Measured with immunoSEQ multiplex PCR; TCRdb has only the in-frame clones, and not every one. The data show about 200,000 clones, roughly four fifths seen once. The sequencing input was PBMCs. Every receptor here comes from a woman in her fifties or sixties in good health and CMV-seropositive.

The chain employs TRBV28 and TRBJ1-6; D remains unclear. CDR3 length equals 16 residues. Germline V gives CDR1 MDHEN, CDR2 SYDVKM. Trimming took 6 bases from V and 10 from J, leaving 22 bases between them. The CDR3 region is CASSPGAQRRASPLHF. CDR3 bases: TGTGCCAGCAGCCCAGGAGCACAGCGGCGAGCGTCACCCCTCCACTTT. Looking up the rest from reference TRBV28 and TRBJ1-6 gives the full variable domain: DVKVTQSSRYLVKRTGEKVFLECVQDMDHENMFWYRQDPGLGLRLIYFSYDVKMKEKGDIPEGYSVSREKKERFSLILESASTNQTSMYLCASSPGAQRRASPLHFGNGTRLTVT.

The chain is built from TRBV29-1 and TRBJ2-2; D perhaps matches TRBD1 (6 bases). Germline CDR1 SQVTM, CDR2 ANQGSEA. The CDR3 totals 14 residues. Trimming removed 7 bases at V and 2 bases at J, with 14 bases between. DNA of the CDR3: TGCAGCGCAAAGGACAGCTTAAACACCGGGGAGCTGTTTTTT. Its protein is CSAKDSLNTGELFF.

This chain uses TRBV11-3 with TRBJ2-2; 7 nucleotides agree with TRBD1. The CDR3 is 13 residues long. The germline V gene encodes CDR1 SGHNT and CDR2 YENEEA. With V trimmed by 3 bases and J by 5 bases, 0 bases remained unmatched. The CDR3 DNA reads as TGTGCCAGCAGCTTGGACAGGACCGGGGAGCTGTTTTTT. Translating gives CASSLDRTGELFF.

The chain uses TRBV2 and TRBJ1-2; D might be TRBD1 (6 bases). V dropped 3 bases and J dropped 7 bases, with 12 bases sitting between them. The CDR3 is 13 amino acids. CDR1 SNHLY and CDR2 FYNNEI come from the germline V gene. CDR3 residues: CASSENRAGGYTF. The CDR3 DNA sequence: TGTGCCAGCAGTGAGAACAGGGCGGGTGGCTACACCTTC. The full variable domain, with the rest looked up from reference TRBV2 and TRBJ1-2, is EPEVTQTPSHQVTQMGQEVILRCVPISNHLYFYWYRQILGQKVEFLVSFYNNEISEKSEIFDDQFSVERPDGSNFTLKIRSTKLEDSAMYFCASSENRAGGYTFGSGTRLTVV.

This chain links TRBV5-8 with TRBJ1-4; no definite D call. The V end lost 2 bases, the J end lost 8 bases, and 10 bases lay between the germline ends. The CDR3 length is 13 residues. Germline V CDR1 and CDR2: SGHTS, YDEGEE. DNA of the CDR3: TGTGCCAGCAGCTTTAGTAGCAGCGAAAAACTGTTTTTT. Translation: CASSFSSSEKLFF.

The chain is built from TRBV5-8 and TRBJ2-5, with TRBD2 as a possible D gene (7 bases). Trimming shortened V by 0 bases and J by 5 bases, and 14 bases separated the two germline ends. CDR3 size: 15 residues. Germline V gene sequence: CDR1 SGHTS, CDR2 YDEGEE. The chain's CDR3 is CASSLGGGVSETQYF. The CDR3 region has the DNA TGTGCCAGCAGCTTGGGAGGGGGGGTTTCCGAGACCCAGTACTTC.

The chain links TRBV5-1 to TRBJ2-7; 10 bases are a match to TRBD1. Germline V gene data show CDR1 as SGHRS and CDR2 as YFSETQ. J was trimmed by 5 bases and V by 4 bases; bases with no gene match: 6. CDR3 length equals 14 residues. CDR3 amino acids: CASSQGQGRDEQYF. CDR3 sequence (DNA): TGCGCCAGCAGCCAGGGACAGGGGCGAGACGAGCAGTACTTC.

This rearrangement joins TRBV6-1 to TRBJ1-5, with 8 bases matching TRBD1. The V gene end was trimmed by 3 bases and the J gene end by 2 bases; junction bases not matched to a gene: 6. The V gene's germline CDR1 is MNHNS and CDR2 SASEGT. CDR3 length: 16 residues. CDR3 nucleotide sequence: TGTGCCAGCAGTGATCCACAGGGGGTCGGCAATCAGCCCCAGCATTTT. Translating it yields CASSDPQGVGNQPQHF.

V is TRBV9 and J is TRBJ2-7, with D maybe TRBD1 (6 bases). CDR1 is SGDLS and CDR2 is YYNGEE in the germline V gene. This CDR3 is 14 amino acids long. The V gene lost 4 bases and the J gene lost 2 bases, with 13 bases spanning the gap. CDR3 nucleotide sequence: TGTGCCAGCAGCCCGACAGGTGTAGCCTACGAGCAGTACTTC. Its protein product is CASSPTGVAYEQYF. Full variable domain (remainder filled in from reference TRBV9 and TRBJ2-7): DSGVTQTPKHLITATGQRVTLRCSPRSGDLSVYWYQQSLDQGLQFLIQYYNGEERAKGNILERFSAQQFPDLHSELNLSSLELGDSALYFCASSPTGVAYEQYFGPGTRLTVT.

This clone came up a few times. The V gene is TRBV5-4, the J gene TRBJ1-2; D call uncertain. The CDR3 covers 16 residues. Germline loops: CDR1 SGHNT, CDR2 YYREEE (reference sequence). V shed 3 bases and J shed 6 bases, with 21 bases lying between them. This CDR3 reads CASSSPWEAQSHGYTF. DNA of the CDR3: TGTGCCAGCAGCTCCCCCTGGGAGGCCCAGTCACATGGCTACACCTTC.

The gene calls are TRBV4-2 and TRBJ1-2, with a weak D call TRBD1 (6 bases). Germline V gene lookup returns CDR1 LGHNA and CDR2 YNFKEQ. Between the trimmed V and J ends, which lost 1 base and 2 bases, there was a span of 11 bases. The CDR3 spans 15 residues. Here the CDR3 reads CASSQGPDSNYGYTF. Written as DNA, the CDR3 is TGTGCCAGCAGCCAAGGTCCGGACAGCAACTATGGCTACACCTTC.

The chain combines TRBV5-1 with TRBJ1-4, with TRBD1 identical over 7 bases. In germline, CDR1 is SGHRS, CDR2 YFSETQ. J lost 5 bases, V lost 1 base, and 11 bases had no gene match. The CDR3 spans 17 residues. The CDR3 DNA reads TGCGCCAGCAGCTTGAACGCCCGGACAGGTTCCAATGAAAAACTGTTTTTT. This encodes CASSLNARTGSNEKLFF. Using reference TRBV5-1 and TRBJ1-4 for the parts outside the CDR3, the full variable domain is KAGVTQTPRYLIKTRGQQVTLSCSPISGHRSVSWYQQTPGQGLQFLFEYFSETQRNKGNFPGRFSGRQFSNSRSEMNVSTLELGDSALYLCASSLNARTGSNEKLFFGSGTQLSVL.

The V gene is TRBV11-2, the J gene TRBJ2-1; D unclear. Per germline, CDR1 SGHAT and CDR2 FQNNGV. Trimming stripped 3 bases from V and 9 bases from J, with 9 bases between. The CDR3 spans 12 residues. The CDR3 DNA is TGTGCCAGCAGCTTGCAGGCCTCTGAGCAGTTCTTC. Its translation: CASSLQASEQFF. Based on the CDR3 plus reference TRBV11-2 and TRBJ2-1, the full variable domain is EAGVAQSPRYKIIEKRQSVAFWCNPISGHATLYWYQQILGQGPKLLIQFQNNGVVDDSQLPKDRFSAERLKGVDSTLKIQPAKLEDSAVYLCASSLQASEQFFGPGTRLTVL.

The CDR3 reads CASRDTGSNTIYF. DNA for the CDR3: TGTGCCAGCAGGGATACAGGGTCCAACACCATATATTTT. The chain carries TRBV2 and TRBJ1-3; TRBD1 is a possible D gene (6 bases). This CDR3 has 13 amino acids. V was clipped by 6 bases and J by 7 bases, with 13 bases between them. Per germline, CDR1 SNHLY and CDR2 FYNNEI. Looking up the rest from reference TRBV2 and TRBJ1-3 gives the full variable domain: EPEVTQTPSHQVTQMGQEVILRCVPISNHLYFYWYRQILGQKVEFLVSFYNNEISEKSEIFDDQFSVERPDGSNFTLKIRSTKLEDSAMYFCASRDTGSNTIYFGEGSWLTVV.

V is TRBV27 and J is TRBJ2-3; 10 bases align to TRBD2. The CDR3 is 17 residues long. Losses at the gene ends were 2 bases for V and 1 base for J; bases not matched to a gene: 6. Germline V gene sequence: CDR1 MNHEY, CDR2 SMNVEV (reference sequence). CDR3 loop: CASSLIIAGGGTDTQYF. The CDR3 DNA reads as TGTGCCAGCAGTTTAATTATAGCGGGAGGCGGCACAGATACGCAGTATTTT.

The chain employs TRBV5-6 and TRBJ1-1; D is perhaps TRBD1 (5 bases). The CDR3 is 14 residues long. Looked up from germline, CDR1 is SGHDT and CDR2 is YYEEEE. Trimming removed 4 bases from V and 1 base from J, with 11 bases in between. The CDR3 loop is CASSPDTGNTEAFF. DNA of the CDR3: TGTGCCAGCAGCCCAGATACAGGGAACACTGAAGCTTTCTTT.

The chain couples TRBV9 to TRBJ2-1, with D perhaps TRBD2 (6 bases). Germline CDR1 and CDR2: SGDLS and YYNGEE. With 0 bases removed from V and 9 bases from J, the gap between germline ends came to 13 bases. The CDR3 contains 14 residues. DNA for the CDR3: TGTGCCAGCAGCGTAGCGGGAGTGAACGGTGAGCAGTTCTTC. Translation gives CASSVAGVNGEQFF.

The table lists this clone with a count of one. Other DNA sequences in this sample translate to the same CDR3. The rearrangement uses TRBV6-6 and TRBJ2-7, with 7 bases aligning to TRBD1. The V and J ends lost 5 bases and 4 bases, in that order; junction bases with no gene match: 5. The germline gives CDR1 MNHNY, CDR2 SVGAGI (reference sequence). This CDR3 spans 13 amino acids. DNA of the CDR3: TGTGCCAGCAGTCCCGGGACAGCATACGAGCAGTACTTC. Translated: CASSPGTAYEQYF.

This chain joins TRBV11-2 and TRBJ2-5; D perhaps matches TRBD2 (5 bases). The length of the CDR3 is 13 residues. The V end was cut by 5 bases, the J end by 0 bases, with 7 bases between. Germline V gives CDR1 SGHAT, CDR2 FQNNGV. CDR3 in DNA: TGTGCCAGCAGCGTCGGGAACCAAGAGACCCAGTACTTC. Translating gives CASSVGNQETQYF. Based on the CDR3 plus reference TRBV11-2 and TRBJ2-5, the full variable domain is EAGVAQSPRYKIIEKRQSVAFWCNPISGHATLYWYQQILGQGPKLLIQFQNNGVVDDSQLPKDRFSAERLKGVDSTLKIQPAKLEDSAVYLCASSVGNQETQYFGPGTRLLVL.

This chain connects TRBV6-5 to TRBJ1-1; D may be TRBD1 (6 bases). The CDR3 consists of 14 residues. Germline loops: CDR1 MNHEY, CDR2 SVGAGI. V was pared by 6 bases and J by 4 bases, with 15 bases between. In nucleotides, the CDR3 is TGTGCCAGCAGGAAACCAACAGGGAGCACTGAAGCTTTCTTT. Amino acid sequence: CASRKPTGSTEAFF.

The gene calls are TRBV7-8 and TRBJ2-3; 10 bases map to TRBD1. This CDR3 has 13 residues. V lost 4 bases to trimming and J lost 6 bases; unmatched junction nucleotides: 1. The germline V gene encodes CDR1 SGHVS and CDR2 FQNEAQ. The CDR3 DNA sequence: TGTGCCAGCAGCTGGACAGGGGGGGATACGCAGTATTTT. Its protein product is CASSWTGGDTQYF.

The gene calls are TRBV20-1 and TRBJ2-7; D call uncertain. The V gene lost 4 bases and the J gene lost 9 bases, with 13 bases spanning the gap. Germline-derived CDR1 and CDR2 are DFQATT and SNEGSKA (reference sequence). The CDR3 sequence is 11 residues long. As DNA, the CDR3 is TGCAGTGCTATACCTTCGGTCGGGCAGTACTTC. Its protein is CSAIPSVGQYF.

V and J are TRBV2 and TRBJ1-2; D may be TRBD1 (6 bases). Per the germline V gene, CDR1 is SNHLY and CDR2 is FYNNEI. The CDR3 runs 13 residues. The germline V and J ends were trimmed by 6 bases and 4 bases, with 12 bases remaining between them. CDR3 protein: CASRKQGGYGYTF. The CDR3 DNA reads TGTGCCAGCAGAAAACAAGGGGGCTATGGCTACACCTTC. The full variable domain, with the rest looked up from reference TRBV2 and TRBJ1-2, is EPEVTQTPSHQVTQMGQEVILRCVPISNHLYFYWYRQILGQKVEFLVSFYNNEISEKSEIFDDQFSVERPDGSNFTLKIRSTKLEDSAMYFCASRKQGGYGYTFGSGTRLTVV.

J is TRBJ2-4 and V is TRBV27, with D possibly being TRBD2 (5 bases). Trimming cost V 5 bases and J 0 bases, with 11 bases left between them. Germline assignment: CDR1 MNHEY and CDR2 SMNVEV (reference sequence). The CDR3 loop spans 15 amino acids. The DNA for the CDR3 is TGTGCCAGCAGTCAAGTCGGGAAAGCCAAAAACATTCAGTACTTC. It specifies CASSQVGKAKNIQYF.

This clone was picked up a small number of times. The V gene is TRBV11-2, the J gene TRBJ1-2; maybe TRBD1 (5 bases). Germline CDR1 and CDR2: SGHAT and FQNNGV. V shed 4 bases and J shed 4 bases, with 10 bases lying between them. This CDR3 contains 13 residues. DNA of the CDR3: TGTGCCAGCAGCTCTTCAGGGATCTATGGCTACACCTTC. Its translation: CASSSSGIYGYTF.

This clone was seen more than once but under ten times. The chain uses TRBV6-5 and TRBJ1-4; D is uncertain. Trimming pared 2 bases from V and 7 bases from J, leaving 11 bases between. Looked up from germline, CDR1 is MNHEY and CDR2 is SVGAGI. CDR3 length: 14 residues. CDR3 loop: CASSYGPGGEKLFF. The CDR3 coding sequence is TGTGCCAGCAGTTACGGGCCCGGAGGTGAAAAACTGTTTTTT.

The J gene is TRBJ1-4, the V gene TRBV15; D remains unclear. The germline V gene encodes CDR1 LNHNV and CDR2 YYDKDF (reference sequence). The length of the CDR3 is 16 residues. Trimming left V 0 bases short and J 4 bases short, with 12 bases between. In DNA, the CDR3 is TGTGCCACCAGCAGAGATCTGAGAGGAAATAATGAAAAACTGTTTTTT. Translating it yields CATSRDLRGNNEKLFF.